This T cell receptor beta chain was sequenced for a study of Ad26.COV2.S vaccination and SARS-CoV-2 variants. CDR1 is SNHLY, CDR2 FYNNEI, per germline. The CDR3 loop spans 13 amino acids. Trimming stripped 4 bases from V and 5 bases from J, with 8 bases between. Clones were sequenced by immunoSEQ multiplex PCR, and TCRdb holds only the in-frame ones, with some missing. The sample records approximately 400,000 clones, 90% to 95% being singletons. The study's findings and limits: Substantial breadth was reportedly displayed by spike-specific CD8+ and CD4+ T cell responses after vaccination. Using TCR breadth and depth analyses may have led to underestimated total T cell responses. Breadth of non-spike TCRs did not differ between vaccinees and placebo recipients. Vaccine recipients surpassed placebo recipients in spike-specific TCR breadth.

Details on this clone: Its antigen is as yet unknown.

Sequences were derived from peripheral blood, sampled after recovery from COVID-19. The J gene is TRBJ2-2, the V gene TRBV2; D gene uncertain. This TCR was sampled from a human donor who had recovered from COVID-19. CDR3 sequence: CASSARGTGELFF. CDR3 nucleotide sequence: TGTGCCAGCAGTGCCCGTGGGACCGGGGAGCTGTTTTTT. The full variable domain, rest sourced from reference TRBV2 and TRBJ2-2, is EPEVTQTPSHQVTQMGQEVILRCVPISNHLYFYWYRQILGQKVEFLVSFYNNEISEKSEIFDDQFSVERPDGSNFTLKIRSTKLEDSAMYFCASSARGTGELFFGEGSRLTVL.